This T cell receptor (beta chain) is from a study of control samples from healthy donors and cancer patients. The CDR3 loop spans 15 amino acids. Germline lookup yields CDR1 MGHDK and CDR2 SYGVNS. Trimming cost V 5 bases and J 5 bases; bases outside gene matches: 6. Assay: immunoSEQ multiplex PCR; the TCRdb copy retains only in-frame clones and omits some. The repertoire includes around 170,000 clones, more than 80% of them detected once, and approximately 1.5% sits in the top ten. Material: blood. The chain employs TRBV25-1 and TRBJ2-3; the match to TRBD2 covers 11 bases. The receptor was derived from a man aged 30 to 39 in good health. The CDR3 loop is CASSSTSGKGDTQYF. The DNA of the CDR3 is TGTGCCAGCAGTTCGACTAGCGGGAAGGGAGATACGCAGTATTTT.